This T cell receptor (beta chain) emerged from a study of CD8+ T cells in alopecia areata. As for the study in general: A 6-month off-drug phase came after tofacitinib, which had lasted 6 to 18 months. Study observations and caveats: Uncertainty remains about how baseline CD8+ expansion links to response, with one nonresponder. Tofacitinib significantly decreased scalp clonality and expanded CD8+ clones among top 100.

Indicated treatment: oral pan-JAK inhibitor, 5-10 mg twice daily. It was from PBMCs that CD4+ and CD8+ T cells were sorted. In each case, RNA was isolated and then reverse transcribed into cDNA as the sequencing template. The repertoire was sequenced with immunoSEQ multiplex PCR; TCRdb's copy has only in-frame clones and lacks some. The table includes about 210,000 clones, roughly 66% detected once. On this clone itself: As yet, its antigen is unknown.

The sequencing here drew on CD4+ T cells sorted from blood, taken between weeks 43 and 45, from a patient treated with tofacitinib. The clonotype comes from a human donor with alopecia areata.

The CDR3 reads CAWSNLGLNTGELFF. CDR3 sequence (DNA): TGTGCCTGGAGTAATCTGGGACTTAACACCGGGGAGCTGTTTTTT. This chain connects TRBV30 to TRBJ2-2; the D gene is possibly TRBD2 (6 bases). The CDR3 contains 15 residues. Trimming removed 2 bases at V and 2 bases at J, with 12 bases between. Germline V gene data show CDR1 as GTSNPN and CDR2 as SVGIG (reference sequence).